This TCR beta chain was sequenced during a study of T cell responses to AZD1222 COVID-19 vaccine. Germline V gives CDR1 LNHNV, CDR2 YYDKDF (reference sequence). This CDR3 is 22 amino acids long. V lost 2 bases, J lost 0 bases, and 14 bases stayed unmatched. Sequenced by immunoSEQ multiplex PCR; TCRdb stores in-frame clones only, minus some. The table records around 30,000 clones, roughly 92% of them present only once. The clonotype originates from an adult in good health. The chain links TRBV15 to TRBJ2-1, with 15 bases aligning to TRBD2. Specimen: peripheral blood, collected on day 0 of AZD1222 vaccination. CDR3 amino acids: CATSRPPGLAGGFHYSYNEQFF. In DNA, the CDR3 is TGTGCCACCAGCAGACCTCCGGGACTAGCGGGGGGTTTCCACTACTCCTACAATGAGCAGTTCTTC.